These 8 T cell receptor beta chains were sequenced from one sample in a study of beta chain features in type 1 diabetes. Study results and limitations: Shortening of TCRB CDR3s, moderate but significant, appeared in all four CD4+ subsets of Type 1 diabetes patients.

Which antigens these TCRs recognize remains unknown. Investigators reverse transcribed all isolated RNA, so they sequenced expressed TCRB transcripts. Using immunoSEQ multiplex PCR, the repertoire was profiled, and TCRdb retains in-frame clones only, with some absent. The repertoire consists of 300,000 or so clones, with around an eighth occurring once and the leading ten covering more than 0.015%. The sequencing sample was made of naive CD4+ T cells from blood. The receptors were gathered from a man aged 25-45 years with type 1 diabetes.

This clone was observed a handful of times. The gene calls are TRBV10-3 and TRBJ2-7; 7 bases are shared with TRBD1. There are 13 residues in the CDR3. Germline CDR1 is ENHRY and CDR2 is SYGVKD. V dropped 8 bases and J dropped 2; count of bases not matched to a gene: 6. The CDR3 DNA is TGTGCCATCGGGACAGAGAAGACCTACGAGCAGTACTTC. It translates to CAIGTEKTYEQYF.

This rearrangement joins TRBV28 to TRBJ1-1; unclear D gene. Between the trimmed V and J ends, which lost 3 bases and 1 base, there was a span of 9 bases. CDR3 length equals 14 residues. Germline CDR1 MDHEN, CDR2 SYDVKM. The CDR3 DNA reads TGTGCCAGCAGTTTGGCAGGAAGGAACACTGAAGCTTTCTTT. Protein: CASSLAGRNTEAFF.

The gene calls are TRBV28 and TRBJ2-1; 11 nucleotides match TRBD1. The germline V gene encodes CDR1 MDHEN and CDR2 SYDVKM. V lost 5 bases and J lost 6; bases outside the gene matches: 6. CDR3 length: 15 residues. Here the CDR3 reads CASSAGTGGTNEQFF. The CDR3 DNA is TGTGCCAGCAGTGCCGGGACAGGGGGTACCAATGAGCAGTTCTTC.

In its sample, this clone was seen a few times. The J gene is TRBJ1-1, the V gene TRBV5-1, with D maybe TRBD1 (6 bases). Trimming left V 3 bases short and J 4 bases short, with 16 bases between. The CDR3 spans 15 residues. CDR1 and CDR2 (germline): SGHRS, YFSETQ. The CDR3 region is CASSYGSGVGTEAFF. The DNA of the CDR3 is TGCGCCAGCAGCTATGGGTCAGGGGTGGGCACTGAAGCTTTCTTT.

In this sample, this clone turned up a few times. V gene TRBV19 combines with J gene TRBJ2-1; TRBD2 aligns across 13 bases. CDR1 is LNHDA and CDR2 is SQIVND in the germline V gene (reference sequence). The CDR3 is made up of 15 amino acids. J lost 9 bases, V lost 3 bases, and 5 bases had no gene match. The CDR3 reads CASSIWTSGRSEQFF. In DNA form, the CDR3 reads TGTGCCAGTAGTATCTGGACTAGCGGGAGAAGTGAGCAGTTCTTC. Combining the CDR3 with reference TRBV19 and TRBJ2-1 gives the whole variable domain DGGITQSPKYLFRKEGQNVTLSCEQNLNHDAMYWYRQDPGQGLRLIYYSQIVNDFQKGDIAEGYSVSREKKESFPLTVTSAQKNPTAFYLCASSIWTSGRSEQFFGPGTRLTVL.

The J gene is TRBJ2-5, the V gene TRBV11-1; no clear D. Trimming pared 0 bases from V and 5 bases from J, leaving 10 bases between. The CDR3 length is 14 residues. The germline V gene encodes CDR1 SGHAT and CDR2 FQDESV (reference sequence). CDR3 amino acids: CASSLAGAPETQYF. The DNA for the CDR3 is TGTGCCAGCAGCTTAGCCGGAGCGCCTGAGACCCAGTACTTC.

There are a few counts of this clone. The rearrangement uses TRBV2 and TRBJ2-5, with D possibly TRBD2 on 6 matching bases. The CDR3 consists of 13 residues. V lost 8 bases to trimming and J lost 5 bases, with 15 bases between them. Germline V gene sequence: CDR1 SNHLY, CDR2 FYNNEI. CDR3 nucleotide sequence: TGTGCCAGCCGCAGGAGGGCGCGCGAGACCCAGTACTTC. This codes for CASRRRARETQYF. The entire variable domain, with the rest obtained from reference TRBV2 and TRBJ2-5, is as follows: EPEVTQTPSHQVTQMGQEVILRCVPISNHLYFYWYRQILGQKVEFLVSFYNNEISEKSEIFDDQFSVERPDGSNFTLKIRSTKLEDSAMYFCASRRRARETQYFGPGTRLLVL.

This chain connects TRBV7-8 to TRBJ2-1; 11 nucleotides line up with TRBD2. The CDR3 extends over 15 amino acids. Per germline, CDR1 SGHVS and CDR2 FQNEAQ. V trimming: 5 bases; J trimming: 2 bases; junction bases outside the gene matches: 2. CDR3 region: CASSQTSGAYNEQFF. The CDR3 bases are TGTGCCAGCAGCCAGACTAGCGGGGCCTACAATGAGCAGTTCTTC.